A single sample is the source of the 18 T cell receptor beta chains below, sequenced in a study of T-cell reconstitution after alpha-beta-depleted transplantation in children. Researchers prepared the TCRbeta library using unique molecular identifiers, the study reports. In TCRdb, the PCR reads were re-called with MiXCR into one record per CDR3 protein. The sample holds 500,000 to 600,000 distinct CDR3 sequences, approximately 16% seen once. The sample in question was PBMCs from the stem cell graft donor, obtained from the stem cell graft. These receptors came from a human donor who donated a stem cell graft to a child with acute lymphoblastic leukemia.

The V gene is TRBV10-1, the J gene TRBJ2-2, with TRBD2 as a possible D gene (6 bases). The length of the CDR3 is 14 residues. V shed 7 bases and J shed 2 bases, with 11 bases lying between them. Germline CDR1 WNHNN, CDR2 SYGVQD (reference sequence). In DNA form, the CDR3 reads TGCGCCAGCACCGAGGACTACAACACCGGGGAGCTGTTTTTT. As protein: CASTEDYNTGELFF.

This clonotype was seen repeatedly, ten times or more. This chain uses TRBV5-1 with TRBJ1-1; D gene uncertain. The CDR3 is made up of 14 amino acids. Germline V gives CDR1 SGHRS, CDR2 YFSETQ. V lost 5 bases, J lost 5 bases, and 16 bases lay in between. CDR3 sequence: CASRPTISSTEAFF. The DNA for the CDR3 is TGCGCCAGCAGACCGACAATATCATCGACTGAAGCTTTCTTT.

This clonotype turned up a few times. The rearrangement joins TRBV20-1 to TRBJ1-6; tentatively, D is TRBD1 (5 bases). Trimming cost V 6 bases and J 7 bases, with 19 bases left between them. The CDR3 length is 15 residues. Germline CDR1 is DFQATT and CDR2 is SNEGSKA (reference sequence). The CDR3 loop is CSAIGGLVRNSPLHF. The CDR3 DNA reads TGCAGTGCCATCGGGGGGTTGGTGAGAAATTCACCCCTCCACTTT.

This sequence joins TRBV27 and TRBJ2-7, with D possibly matching TRBD1 (5 bases). V was clipped by 0 bases and J by 4 bases, with 7 bases between them. The germline gives CDR1 MNHEY, CDR2 SMNVEV (reference sequence). The CDR3 covers 13 residues. The DNA of the CDR3 is TGTGCCAGCAGTTTATCCAGGGAATACGAGCAGTACTTC. Translated, it gives CASSLSREYEQYF.

This clonotype was picked up a small number of times. One end of the junction is discordant with germline, which a read error may explain. The chain recombines TRBV27 with TRBJ1-2, with D hard to call. Germline V lookup: CDR1 MNHEY, CDR2 SMNVEV (reference sequence). The CDR3 runs 13 residues. The CDR3 region has the DNA TGTGCCAGCAGTTTTCCGGGCGGCAGTGGCTACACCTTT. This gives the protein CASSFPGGSGYTF.

This clonotype has a handful of counts. V gene TRBV20-1 combines with J gene TRBJ2-1; 9 nucleotides agree with TRBD2. The length of the CDR3 is 17 residues. V dropped 0 bases and J dropped 4; count of bases not matched to a gene: 10. CDR1 is DFQATT and CDR2 is SNEGSKA in the germline V gene (reference sequence). DNA of the CDR3: TGCAGTGCTAGAGATACGGCTAGCGGGGAGAGGTACAATGAGCAGTTCTTC. It encodes CSARDTASGERYNEQFF.

On this clonotype itself: Germline and junction disagree at one end, which may indicate a read error. The J gene is TRBJ1-2, the V gene TRBV24-1; D remains unclear. Looked up from germline, CDR1 is KGHDR and CDR2 is SFDVKD. The CDR3 spans 16 residues. This CDR3 is CATSDPAVGSFYGDTF. Written as DNA, the CDR3 is TGTGCCACCAGTGATCCCGCGGTAGGCAGCTTCTATGGCGACACCTTC.

This clonotype came up a few times. The genes are TRBV20-1 and TRBJ2-7; 8 bases are a match to TRBD2. The CDR3 has 13 amino acids. V was pared by 3 bases and J by 4 bases, with 5 bases of the junction left unmatched. Germline V CDR1 and CDR2: DFQATT, SNEGSKA (reference sequence). The CDR3 sequence is CSASVASGYEQYF. The CDR3 DNA is TGCAGTGCTAGCGTTGCTAGCGGGTACGAGCAGTACTTC.

The CDR3 is CASSQAQVPRSYEQYF. CDR3 DNA sequence: TGCGCCAGCAGCCAGGCCCAGGTCCCCCGCTCCTACGAGCAGTACTTC. The chain employs TRBV4-1 and TRBJ2-7; D not resolved. Germline assignment: CDR1 MGHRA and CDR2 YSYEKL. Trimming took off 3 bases at V and 0 bases at J, with 15 bases between the two ends. The CDR3 is made up of 16 amino acids.

The rearrangement uses TRBV7-8 and TRBJ2-1; 8 bases agree with TRBD2. CDR1 SGHVS and CDR2 FQNEAQ come from the germline V gene. V lost 5 bases to trimming and J lost 6 bases; unmatched junction nucleotides: 15. CDR3 length: 17 residues. CDR3 sequence reads: CASSPPRGAGVPNEQFF. In DNA form, the CDR3 reads TGTGCCAGCAGCCCTCCCCGGGGAGCGGGAGTTCCCAATGAGCAGTTCTTC.

This clonotype was counted at least ten times. V gene TRBV7-3 combines with J gene TRBJ2-3, with TRBD1 as a possible D gene (5 bases). Deletions cut 5 bases from V and 2 bases from J, with 17 bases between. There are 16 residues in the CDR3. Germline V lookup: CDR1 SGHTA, CDR2 FQGTGA. CDR3 sequence: CASSLEADRPTDTQYF. In nucleotides, the CDR3 is TGTGCCAGCAGCCTCGAGGCCGACAGACCCACAGATACGCAGTATTTT.

The chain recombines TRBV5-1 with TRBJ1-1; no clear D gene. This CDR3 spans 15 amino acids. Per the germline V gene, CDR1 is SGHRS and CDR2 is YFSETQ. V lost 4 bases to trimming and J lost 3 bases, with 16 bases between them. CDR3 in amino acids: CASSLYFPGDTEAFF. The CDR3 DNA reads TGCGCCAGCAGCCTCTATTTCCCCGGGGACACTGAAGCTTTCTTT.

The chain couples TRBV7-4 to TRBJ1-2; TRBD1 matches 8 bases. Trimming at V came to 3 bases and at J to 7 bases, leaving 13 bases not matched to a gene. The length of the CDR3 is 16 residues. Germline loops: CDR1 SGHVT, CDR2 SQSDAQ. CDR3 sequence (DNA): TGTGCCAGCAGCTTCTATCCAGGGGGCGTGTTAGGTGGCTACACCTTC. Its protein product is CASSFYPGGVLGGYTF. Complete variable domain (other parts from reference TRBV7-4 and TRBJ1-2): GAGVSQSPRYKVAKRGRDVALRCDSISGHVTLYWYRQTLGQGSEVLTYSQSDAQRDKSGRPSGRFSAERPERSVSTLKIQRTEQGDSAVYLCASSFYPGGVLGGYTFGSGTRLTVV.

The chain couples TRBV29-1 to TRBJ1-1; the match to TRBD1 covers 9 bases. The CDR3 length is 12 residues. With V trimmed by 4 bases and J by 9 bases, 6 bases remained unmatched. CDR1 and CDR2 (germline): SQVTM, ANQGSEA. For the CDR3, the DNA is TGCAGCGTTGTACCTGACAGGGGGAAAGCTTTCTTT. Protein product: CSVVPDRGKAFF.

Only a few counts were recorded for this clonotype. The V and J genes are TRBV5-1 and TRBJ2-2, with 9 bases that match TRBD1. CDR1 and CDR2 (germline): SGHRS, YFSETQ. With V trimmed by 4 bases and J by 4 bases, 11 bases remained unmatched. The CDR3 extends over 17 amino acids. CDR3 in DNA: TGCGCCAGCAGCCTAGGACAGGGGTTAACTACCACCGGGGAGCTGTTTTTT. Its protein is CASSLGQGLTTTGELFF.

This clonotype showed up just a few times. This chain joins TRBV5-1 and TRBJ2-3, with 7 bases fitting TRBD2. Germline CDR1 reads SGHRS; CDR2 reads YFSETQ. The CDR3 has 15 amino acids. V trimming: 4 bases; J trimming: 0 bases; junction bases outside the gene matches: 5. DNA for the CDR3: TGCGCCAGCAGCCATGCTAGCGGTAGCACAGATACGCAGTATTTT. Translating gives CASSHASGSTDTQYF.

This clonotype was recorded a few times. The chain links TRBV2 to TRBJ1-4, with D possibly being TRBD1 (6 bases). The V gene lost 2 bases and the J gene lost 5 bases, with 24 bases spanning the gap. CDR3 size: 19 residues. Germline values: CDR1 SNHLY, CDR2 FYNNEI. The CDR3 protein is CASSETPMTGSWRNEKLFF. In nucleotides, the CDR3 is TGTGCCAGCAGTGAAACCCCTATGACAGGCTCTTGGAGGAATGAAAAACTGTTTTTT.

The rearrangement links TRBV4-1 to TRBJ1-1; TRBD1 matches 7 bases. The CDR3 is made up of 16 amino acids. V trimming: 4 bases; J trimming: 4 bases; junction bases outside the gene matches: 12. The germline V gene encodes CDR1 MGHRA and CDR2 YSYEKL. CDR3 region: CASSLHPQGLGTEAFF. The CDR3 DNA follows: TGCGCCAGCAGCCTACATCCACAGGGGCTCGGCACTGAAGCTTTCTTT.